This T cell receptor beta chain emerged from a study of CD8+ T cells in alopecia areata. As to this clone: No antigen is known for it.

Treatment reported: oral pan-JAK inhibitor, 5-10 mg twice daily. As part of sample collection, lesional scalp punch biopsies and peripheral blood were taken from alopecia areata patients. Findings of the study overall: Patients showed less clear TCR sequence sharing than mice, possibly partly because of HLA diversity.

With 4 bases clipped from V and 5 bases from J, the junction kept 3 bases outside the gene matches. Looked up from germline, CDR1 is SEHNR and CDR2 is FQNEAQ (reference sequence). The CDR3 is 13 amino acids. RNA extraction and reverse transcription yielded cDNA as sequencing template. Method: immunoSEQ multiplex PCR; TCRdb's copy keeps in-frame clones and lacks some. The sample has 110,000 to 150,000 clones; around half are singletons. The sample here was CD8+ T cells sorted from blood, taken at week 4, from a patient treated with tofacitinib. J is TRBJ2-7 and V is TRBV7-9; 9 bases map to TRBD1. The clonotype comes from a human donor with alopecia areata. The CDR3 DNA reads as TGTGCCAGCAGCTCGGACAGGGGCCACGAGCAGTACTTC. It translates to CASSSDRGHEQYF.